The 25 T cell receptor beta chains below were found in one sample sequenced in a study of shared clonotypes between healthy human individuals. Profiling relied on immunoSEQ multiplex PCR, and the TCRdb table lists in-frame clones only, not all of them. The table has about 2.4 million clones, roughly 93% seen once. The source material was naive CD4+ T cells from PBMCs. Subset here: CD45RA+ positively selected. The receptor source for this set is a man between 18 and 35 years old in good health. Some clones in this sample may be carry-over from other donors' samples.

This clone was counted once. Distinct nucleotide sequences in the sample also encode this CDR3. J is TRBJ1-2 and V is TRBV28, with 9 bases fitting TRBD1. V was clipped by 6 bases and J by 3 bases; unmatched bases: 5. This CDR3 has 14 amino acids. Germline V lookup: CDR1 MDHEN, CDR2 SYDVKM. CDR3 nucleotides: TGTGCCAGCAGCCCCGGGACAGGGTACTATGGCTACACCTTC. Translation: CASSPGTGYYGYTF.

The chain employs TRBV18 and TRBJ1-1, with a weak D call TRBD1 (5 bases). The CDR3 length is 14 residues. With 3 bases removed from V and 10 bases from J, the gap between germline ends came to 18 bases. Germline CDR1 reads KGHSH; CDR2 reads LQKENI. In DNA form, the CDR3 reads TGTGCCAGCTCACCCGGGCGGGGGTCTGATGGAGCTTTCTTT. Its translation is CASSPGRGSDGAFF.

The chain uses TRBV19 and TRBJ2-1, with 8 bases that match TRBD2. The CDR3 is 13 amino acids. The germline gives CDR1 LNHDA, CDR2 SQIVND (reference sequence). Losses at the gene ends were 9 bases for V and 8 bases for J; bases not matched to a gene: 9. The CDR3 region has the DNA TGTGCCAGCGTGAGGACTAGCCTGGATGAGCAGTTCTTC. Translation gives CASVRTSLDEQFF.

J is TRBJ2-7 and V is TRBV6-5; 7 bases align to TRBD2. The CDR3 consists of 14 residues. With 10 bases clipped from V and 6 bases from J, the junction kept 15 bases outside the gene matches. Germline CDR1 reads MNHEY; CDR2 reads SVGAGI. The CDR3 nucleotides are TGTGCCACCCAGGCGGGCGGGAGAGTTTCCGAGCAGTACTTC. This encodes CATQAGGRVSEQYF.

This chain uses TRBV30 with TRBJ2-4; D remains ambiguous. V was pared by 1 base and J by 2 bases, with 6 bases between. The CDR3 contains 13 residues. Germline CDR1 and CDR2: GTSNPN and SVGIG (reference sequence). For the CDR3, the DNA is TGTGCCTGGAGTGGGAGTTCCAAAAACATTCAGTACTTC. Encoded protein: CAWSGSSKNIQYF.

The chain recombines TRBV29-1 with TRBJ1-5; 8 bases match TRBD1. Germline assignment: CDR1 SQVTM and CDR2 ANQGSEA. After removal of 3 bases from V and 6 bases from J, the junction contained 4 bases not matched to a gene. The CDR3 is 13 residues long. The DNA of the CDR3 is TGCAGCGTTGATCAGGGGGCTGGTCAGCCCCAGCATTTT. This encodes CSVDQGAGQPQHF.

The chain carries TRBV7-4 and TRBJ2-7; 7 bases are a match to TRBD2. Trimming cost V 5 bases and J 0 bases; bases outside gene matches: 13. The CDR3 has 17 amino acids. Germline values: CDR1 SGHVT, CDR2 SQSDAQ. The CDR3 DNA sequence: TGTGCCAGCAGCGGATCGACAACTAGCGATAGCTCCTACGAGCAGTACTTC. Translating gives CASSGSTTSDSSYEQYF.

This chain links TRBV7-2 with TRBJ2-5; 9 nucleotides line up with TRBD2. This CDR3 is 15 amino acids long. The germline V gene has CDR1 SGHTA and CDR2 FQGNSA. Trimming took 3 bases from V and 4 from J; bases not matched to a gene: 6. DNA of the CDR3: TGTGCCAGCAGCTTTGTCACAGCGGGAGGAGAGACCCAGTACTTC. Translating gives CASSFVTAGGETQYF.

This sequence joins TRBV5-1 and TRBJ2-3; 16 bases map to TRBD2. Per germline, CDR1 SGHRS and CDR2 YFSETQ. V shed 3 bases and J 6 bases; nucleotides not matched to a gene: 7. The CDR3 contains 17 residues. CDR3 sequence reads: CASSSGTSGRVLDTQYF. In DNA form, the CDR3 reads TGCGCCAGCAGCTCCGGGACTAGCGGGAGGGTATTGGATACGCAGTATTTT.

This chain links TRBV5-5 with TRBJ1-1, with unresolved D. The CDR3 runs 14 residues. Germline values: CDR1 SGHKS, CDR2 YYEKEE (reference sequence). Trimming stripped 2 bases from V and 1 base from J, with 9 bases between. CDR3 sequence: CASSFWAGNTEAFF. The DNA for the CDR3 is TGTGCCAGCAGCTTTTGGGCCGGGAACACTGAAGCTTTCTTT.

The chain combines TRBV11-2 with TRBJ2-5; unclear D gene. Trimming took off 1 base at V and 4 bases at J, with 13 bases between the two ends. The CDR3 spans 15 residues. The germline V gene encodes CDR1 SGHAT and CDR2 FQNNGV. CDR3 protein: CASSLAGRNRETQYF. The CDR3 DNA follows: TGTGCCAGCAGCTTAGCAGGTAGAAATAGAGAGACCCAGTACTTC.

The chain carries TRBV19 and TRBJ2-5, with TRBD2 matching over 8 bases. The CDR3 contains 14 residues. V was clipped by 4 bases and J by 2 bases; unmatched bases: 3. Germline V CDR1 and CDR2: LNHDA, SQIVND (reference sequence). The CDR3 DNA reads TGTGCCAGTAGTACTGTAGCGGGACAAGAGACCCAGTACTTC. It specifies CASSTVAGQETQYF.

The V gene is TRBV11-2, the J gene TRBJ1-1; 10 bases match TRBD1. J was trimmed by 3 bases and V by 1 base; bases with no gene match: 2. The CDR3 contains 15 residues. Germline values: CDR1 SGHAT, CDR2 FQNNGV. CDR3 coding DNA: TGTGCCAGCAGCTTAGGAGGGACAGGGGACACTGAAGCTTTCTTT. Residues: CASSLGGTGDTEAFF. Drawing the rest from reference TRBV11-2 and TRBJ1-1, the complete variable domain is EAGVAQSPRYKIIEKRQSVAFWCNPISGHATLYWYQQILGQGPKLLIQFQNNGVVDDSQLPKDRFSAERLKGVDSTLKIQPAKLEDSAVYLCASSLGGTGDTEAFFGQGTRLTVV.

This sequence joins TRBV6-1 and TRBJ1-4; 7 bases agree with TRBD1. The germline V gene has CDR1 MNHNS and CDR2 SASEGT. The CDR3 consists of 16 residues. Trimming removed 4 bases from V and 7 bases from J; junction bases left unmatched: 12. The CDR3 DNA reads TGTGCCAGCAGTGTAGGGGGCCCCACGACAAGTGAAAAACTGTTTTTT. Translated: CASSVGGPTTSEKLFF.

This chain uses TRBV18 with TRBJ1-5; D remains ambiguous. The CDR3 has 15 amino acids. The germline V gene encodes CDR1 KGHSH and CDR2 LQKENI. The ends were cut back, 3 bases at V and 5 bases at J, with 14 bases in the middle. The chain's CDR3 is CASSPRALEYQPQHF. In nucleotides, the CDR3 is TGTGCCAGCTCACCCCGGGCACTTGAATATCAGCCCCAGCATTTT.

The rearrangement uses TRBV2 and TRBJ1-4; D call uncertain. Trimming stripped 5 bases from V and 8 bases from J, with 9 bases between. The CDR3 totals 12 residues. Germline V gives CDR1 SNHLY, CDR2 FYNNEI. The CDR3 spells CASSYDWEKLFF. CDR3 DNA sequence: TGTGCCAGCAGTTATGACTGGGAAAAACTGTTTTTT.

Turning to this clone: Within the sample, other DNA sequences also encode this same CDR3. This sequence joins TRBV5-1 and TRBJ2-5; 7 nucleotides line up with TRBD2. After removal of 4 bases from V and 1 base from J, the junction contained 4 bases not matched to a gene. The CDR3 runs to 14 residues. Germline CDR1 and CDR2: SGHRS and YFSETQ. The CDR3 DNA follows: TGCGCCAGCAGCCCCGGGACTACCCAAGAGACCCAGTACTTC. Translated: CASSPGTTQETQYF.

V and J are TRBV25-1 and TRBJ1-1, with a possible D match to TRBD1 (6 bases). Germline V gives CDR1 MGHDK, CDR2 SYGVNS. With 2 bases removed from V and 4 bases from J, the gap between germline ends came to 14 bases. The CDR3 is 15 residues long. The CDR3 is CASSEGSGAGTEAFF. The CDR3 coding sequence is TGTGCCAGCAGTGAAGGCTCAGGGGCTGGCACTGAAGCTTTCTTT. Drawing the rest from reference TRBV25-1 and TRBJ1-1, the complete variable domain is EADIYQTPRYLVIGTGKKITLECSQTMGHDKMYWYQQDPGMELHLIHYSYGVNSTEKGDLSSESTVSRIRTEHFPLTLESARPSHTSQYLCASSEGSGAGTEAFFGQGTRLTVV.

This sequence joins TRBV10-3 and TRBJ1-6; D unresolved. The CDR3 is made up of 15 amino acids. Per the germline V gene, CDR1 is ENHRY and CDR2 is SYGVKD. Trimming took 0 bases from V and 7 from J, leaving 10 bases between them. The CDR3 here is CAISESSRVNSPLHF. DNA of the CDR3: TGTGCCATCAGTGAGTCTAGTAGGGTGAATTCACCCCTCCACTTT.

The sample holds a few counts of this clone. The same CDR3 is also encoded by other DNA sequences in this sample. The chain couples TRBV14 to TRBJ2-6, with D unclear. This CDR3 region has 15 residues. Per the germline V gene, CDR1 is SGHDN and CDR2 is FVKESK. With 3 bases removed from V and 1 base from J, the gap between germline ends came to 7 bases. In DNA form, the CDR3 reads TGTGCCAGCAGCCATCCCGGGTCTGGGGCCAACGTCCTGACTTTC. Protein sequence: CASSHPGSGANVLTF.

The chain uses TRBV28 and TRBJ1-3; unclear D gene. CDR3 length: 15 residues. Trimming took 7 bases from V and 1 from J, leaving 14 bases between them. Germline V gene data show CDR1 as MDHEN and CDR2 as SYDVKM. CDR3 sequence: CASNLPGVSGNTIYF. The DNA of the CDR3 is TGTGCCAGCAACCTCCCTGGGGTGTCTGGAAACACCATATATTTT.

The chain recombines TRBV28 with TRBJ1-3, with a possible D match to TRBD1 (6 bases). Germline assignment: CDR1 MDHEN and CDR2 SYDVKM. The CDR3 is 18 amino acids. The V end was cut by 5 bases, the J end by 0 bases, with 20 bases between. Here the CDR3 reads CASSPLWGAGGSGNTIYF. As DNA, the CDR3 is TGTGCCAGCAGTCCTTTGTGGGGGGCTGGCGGCTCTGGAAACACCATATATTTT.

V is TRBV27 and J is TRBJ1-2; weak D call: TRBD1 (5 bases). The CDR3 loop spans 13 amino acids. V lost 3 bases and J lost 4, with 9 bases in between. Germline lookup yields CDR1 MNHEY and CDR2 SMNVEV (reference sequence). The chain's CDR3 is CASSFQGTYGYTF. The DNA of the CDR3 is TGTGCCAGCAGTTTCCAGGGTACCTATGGCTACACCTTC.

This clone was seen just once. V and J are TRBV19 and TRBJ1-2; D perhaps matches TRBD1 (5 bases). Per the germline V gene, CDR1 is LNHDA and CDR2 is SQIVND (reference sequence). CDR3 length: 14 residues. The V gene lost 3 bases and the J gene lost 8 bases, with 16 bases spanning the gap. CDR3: CASSIGHPPGGYTF. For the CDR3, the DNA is TGTGCCAGTAGTATTGGACACCCTCCGGGCGGCTACACCTTC.

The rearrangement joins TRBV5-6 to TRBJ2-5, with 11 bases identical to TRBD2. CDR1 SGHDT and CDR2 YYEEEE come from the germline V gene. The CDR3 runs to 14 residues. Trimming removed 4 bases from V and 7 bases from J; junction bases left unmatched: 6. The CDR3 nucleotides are TGTGCCAGCAGCGTACTAGCGGGAGTGGGGACCCAGTACTTC. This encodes CASSVLAGVGTQYF.